This T cell receptor beta chain was recorded in a study of vaccination effects on CD4 cells after COVID-19. Findings and limits, study-wide: Healthy vaccinees showed cross-reactivity with common cold coronaviruses in only 1 of 255 vaccine-induced clones.

Sequenced by immunoSEQ multiplex PCR; TCRdb stores in-frame clones only, minus some. In the table there are about 45,000 clones, around 70% of which are singletons. Following 10 days of culture, CD4+ T cells were isolated. Each participant was given two doses of one vaccine (BNT162b2 or mRNA-1273). Vaccinated participants had no history of SARS-CoV-2 infection and tested negative for nucleocapsid antibodies. Cultures got half-medium changes with IL-2 on days 3 and 7. On this clone: What it recognizes is unknown.

The V segment lost 4 bases and the J segment 1 base; nucleotides outside the gene matches: 2. Germline V lookup: CDR1 SGHNT, CDR2 YYREEE (reference sequence). This CDR3 is built from 15 residues. The sequenced sample was CD4+ T cells from PBMCs cultured without peptide, obtained after COVID-19 vaccination. This TCR derives from a human donor who received a COVID-19 vaccine. The chain uses TRBV5-4 and TRBJ2-3, with 11 bases identical to TRBD1. CDR3 in amino acids: CASSRGQGGTDTQYF. CDR3 coding DNA: TGTGCCAGCAGCCGGGGACAGGGGGGCACAGATACGCAGTATTTT.